Following are 4 T cell receptor beta chains from one sample sequenced in a study of blood T cell repertoires in COVID-19. Clones were read by immunoSEQ multiplex PCR, and TCRdb kept only the in-frame ones, dropping some. Of some 140,000 clones listed, 83% were seen once; the top ten hold 12%. The sequenced material came from peripheral blood. The receptors derive from a woman aged 60 to 75 with COVID-19, enrolled during active disease.

The V call is TRBV7-3, the J call TRBJ2-5, with a possible D match to TRBD1 (5 bases). V shed 5 bases and J shed 4 bases, with 14 bases lying between them. Germline lookup yields CDR1 SGHTA and CDR2 FQGTGA. The CDR3 runs to 14 residues. The CDR3 is CASSLRRRGETQYF. The CDR3 coding sequence is TGTGCCAGCAGCCTCCGGAGAAGGGGAGAGACCCAGTACTTC.

This clone was detected a few times. V usage is TRBV19 and J usage is TRBJ2-1, with D perhaps TRBD2 (5 bases). Germline values: CDR1 LNHDA, CDR2 SQIVND (reference sequence). CDR3 length: 14 amino acids. Between the trimmed V and J ends, which lost 1 base and 7 bases, there was a span of 11 bases. Written as DNA, the CDR3 is TGTGCCAGTAGTATAGGCGGGCCGGGGAATGAGCAGTTCTTC. Translation gives CASSIGGPGNEQFF.

The V gene is TRBV5-1, the J gene TRBJ1-1; no clear D. The CDR3 runs to 15 residues. Germline V gene data show CDR1 as SGHRS and CDR2 as YFSETQ. V was shortened by 0 bases and J by 1 base, with 10 bases between the two germline ends. CDR3 region: CASSLATASNTEAFF. The DNA for the CDR3 is TGCGCCAGCAGCTTGGCAACAGCTTCGAACACTGAAGCTTTCTTT.

This clone has a single count. V usage is TRBV7-8 and J usage is TRBJ1-1; TRBD1 aligns across 7 bases. CDR3 length: 16 residues. J was trimmed by 1 base and V by 0 bases; bases with no gene match: 5. CDR1 and CDR2 from the germline V gene are SGHVS and FQNEAQ. CDR3 in amino acids: CASSLAGYRGNTEAFF. The DNA for the CDR3 is TGTGCCAGCAGCTTAGCGGGTTACAGGGGGAACACTGAAGCTTTCTTT. Variable domain in full (rest from reference TRBV7-8 and TRBJ1-1): GAGVSQSPRYKVAKRGQDVALRCDPISGHVSLFWYQQALGQGPEFLTYFQNEAQLDKSGLPSDRFFAERPEGSVSTLKIQRTQQEDSAVYLCASSLAGYRGNTEAFFGQGTRLTVV.